This T cell receptor (beta chain) was profiled in a study of early T cells in non-severe SARS-CoV-2 infection. Whole-study results and caveats: Sequences matched to VDJdb favored anti-spike CD8 responses, while private and CD4 specificities were missed.

The germline V gene encodes CDR1 LGHDT and CDR2 YNNKEL (reference sequence). This CDR3 is 17 amino acids long. The ends lost 5 bases at V and 3 bases at J; junction bases unmatched: 11. Unique molecular identifiers were affixed to single, distinct cDNA molecules. TCRdb used MiXCR to reprocess the 5' RACE reads, holding one entry per CDR3 protein. Of some 44,000 distinct CDR3 sequences listed, about 5.9% are singletons. This clonotype was counted only a few times. Its target is not known. This chain links TRBV3-1 with TRBJ2-2; TRBD2 matches 8 bases. Sequences were derived from whole blood, sampled at baseline. The receptor was derived from an adult who was a healthcare worker with PCR-confirmed SARS-CoV-2 infection or an uninfected control (not recorded which). CDR3 DNA sequence: TGTGCCAGCAGCGCCTTCGGGCGGGGGGCCTACACCGGGGAGCTGTTTTTT. It yields the protein CASSAFGRGAYTGELFF. Full variable domain (missing parts from reference TRBV3-1 and TRBJ2-2): DTAVSQTPKYLVTQMGNDKSIKCEQNLGHDTMYWYKQDSKKFLKIMFSYNNKELIINETVPNRFSPKSPDKAHLNLHINSLELGDSAVYFCASSAFGRGAYTGELFFGEGSRLTVL.